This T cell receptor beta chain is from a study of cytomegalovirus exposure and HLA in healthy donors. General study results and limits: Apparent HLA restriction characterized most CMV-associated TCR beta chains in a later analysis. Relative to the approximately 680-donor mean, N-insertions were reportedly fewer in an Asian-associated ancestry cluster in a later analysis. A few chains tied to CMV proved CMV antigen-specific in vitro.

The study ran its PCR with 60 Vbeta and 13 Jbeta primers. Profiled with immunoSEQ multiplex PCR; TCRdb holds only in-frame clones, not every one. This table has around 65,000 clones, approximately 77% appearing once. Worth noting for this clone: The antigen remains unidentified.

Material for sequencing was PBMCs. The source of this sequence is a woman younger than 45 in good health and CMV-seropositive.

This CDR3 is CASSVLLAGEIDTQYF. The CDR3 DNA reads as TGTGCCAGCAGCGTCCTACTAGCGGGAGAGATAGATACGCAGTATTTT. The rearrangement uses TRBV5-4 and TRBJ2-3, with 11 bases identical to TRBD2. The CDR3 has 16 amino acids. Trimming removed 4 bases from V and 5 bases from J; junction bases left unmatched: 9. Germline V gene sequence: CDR1 SGHNT, CDR2 YYREEE (reference sequence).